These 10 T cell receptor beta chains originate from one sample sequenced in a study of radiation and T cells in renal cell carcinoma (dated by TCRdb to 2018 to 2020). The sample's time point label, in plain terms: baseline pretreatment blood. According to the study, the label for this sample's treatment or condition signals: 15 Gy SBRT to primary tumor, nephrectomy 4 weeks later. Libraries were built with the immunoSEQ multiplex PCR assay. The immuneACCESS repertoire file appears here via TCRdb, limited to in-frame rearrangements. These files lack a portion of the clones; in checked studies, under half of the deficit traces to unresolved V genes, and the cause of the others is not known. The sample data list about 95,000 clones, and 70% to 90% of these were observed just once. The ten largest clonotypes hold approximately 8.4% of the sample. The specimen was blood, collected from a patient whose treatment included radiotherapy and nephrectomy. Receptor source: a man aged 50 or older with renal cell carcinoma.

J is TRBJ2-7 and V is TRBV7-2; 7 nucleotides match TRBD1. There are 14 residues in the CDR3. V dropped 3 bases and J dropped 2; count of bases not matched to a gene: 4. From germline, CDR1 is SGHTA and CDR2 FQGNSA. CDR3 DNA: TGTGCCAGCAGCTTTACCAGGGGGACCTACGAGCAGTACTTC. Residues: CASSFTRGTYEQYF.

V gene TRBV28 combines with J gene TRBJ2-7, with unresolved D. Trimming removed 3 bases from V and 3 bases from J, with 12 bases in between. CDR3 length equals 14 residues. Germline CDR1 and CDR2: MDHEN and SYDVKM. DNA for the CDR3: TGTGCCAGCAGTTTCCCCGGACGCAGCTACGAGCAGTACTTC. This translates into CASSFPGRSYEQYF. The full variable domain, rest sourced from reference TRBV28 and TRBJ2-7, is DVKVTQSSRYLVKRTGEKVFLECVQDMDHENMFWYRQDPGLGLRLIYFSYDVKMKEKGDIPEGYSVSREKKERFSLILESASTNQTSMYLCASSFPGRSYEQYFGPGTRLTVT.

The chain couples TRBV5-1 to TRBJ2-2; 10 bases fit TRBD2. J was trimmed by 5 bases and V by 5 bases; bases with no gene match: 3. This CDR3 contains 14 residues. Germline CDR1 and CDR2: SGHRS and YFSETQ. In DNA form, the CDR3 reads TGCGCCAGCAGACAGCGGGAGGGGACCGGGGAGCTGTTTTTT. Amino acid sequence: CASRQREGTGELFF. The whole variable domain, remainder taken from reference TRBV5-1 and TRBJ2-2, is KAGVTQTPRYLIKTRGQQVTLSCSPISGHRSVSWYQQTPGQGLQFLFEYFSETQRNKGNFPGRFSGRQFSNSRSEMNVSTLELGDSALYLCASRQREGTGELFFGEGSRLTVL.

This sequence joins TRBV7-6 and TRBJ1-1; D call uncertain. Trimming pared 2 bases from V and 8 bases from J, leaving 12 bases between. Germline assignment: CDR1 SGHVS and CDR2 FNYEAQ. The CDR3 length is 13 residues. CDR3 in amino acids: CASSLSRNREAFF. CDR3 nucleotides: TGTGCCAGCAGCTTATCCAGGAATCGGGAAGCTTTCTTT.

This chain joins TRBV30 and TRBJ1-3; TRBD1 agrees at 11 bases. CDR3 length: 16 amino acids. The ends lost 3 bases at V and 0 bases at J; junction bases unmatched: 4. Germline-derived CDR1 and CDR2 are GTSNPN and SVGIG (reference sequence). The CDR3 region has the DNA TGTGCCTGGAGGCGGGACAGGGGGATCTCTGGAAACACCATATATTTT. Encoded protein: CAWRRDRGISGNTIYF.

The genes are TRBV27 and TRBJ1-2; D remains unclear. The V gene lost 5 bases and the J gene lost 1 base, with 11 bases spanning the gap. CDR3 length: 14 amino acids. Germline V gene sequence: CDR1 MNHEY, CDR2 SMNVEV (reference sequence). This chain's CDR3 is CASSLSGGNYGYTF. The CDR3 DNA reads as TGTGCCAGCAGTCTCAGTGGAGGTAACTATGGCTACACCTTC.

This chain joins TRBV6-1 and TRBJ2-3; 8 bases are shared with TRBD2. Per germline, CDR1 MNHNS and CDR2 SASEGT. J gave up 4 bases and V 4 bases, and 1 base lay outside the gene matches. This CDR3 is built from 13 residues. CDR3 amino acids: CASSVTSADTQYF. CDR3 coding DNA: TGTGCCAGCAGTGTGACTAGCGCAGATACGCAGTATTTT.

Written as DNA, the CDR3 is TGTGCCAGCAGTAGGGAGACAGGGATCTCTGGGGCCAACGTCCTGACTTTC. Amino acid sequence: CASSRETGISGANVLTF. The chain combines TRBV7-9 with TRBJ2-6; 7 nucleotides match TRBD1. Losses at the gene ends were 6 bases for V and 0 bases for J; bases not matched to a gene: 8. The CDR3 consists of 17 residues. Germline V gene sequence: CDR1 SEHNR, CDR2 FQNEAQ (reference sequence).

CDR3 bases: TGTGCCATCAGTTCGGGGGTCGGTAATTCACCCCTCCACTTT. Its protein is CAISSGVGNSPLHF. The chain joins TRBV10-3 to TRBJ1-6; D possibly corresponds to TRBD1 (5 bases). Deletions cut 5 bases from V and 6 bases from J, with 11 bases between. The CDR3 runs to 14 residues. The germline CDR1 and CDR2 sequences are ENHRY and SYGVKD.

There are a few counts of this clone. This chain links TRBV6-6 with TRBJ1-2; no definite D call. The length of the CDR3 is 15 residues. CDR1 is MNHNY, CDR2 SVGAGI, per germline (reference sequence). The V end was cut by 2 bases, the J end by 4 bases, with 14 bases between. CDR3 DNA: TGTGCCAGCAGTTACGCGGACCCTGCCCCCTATGGCTACACCTTC. Protein sequence: CASSYADPAPYGYTF.